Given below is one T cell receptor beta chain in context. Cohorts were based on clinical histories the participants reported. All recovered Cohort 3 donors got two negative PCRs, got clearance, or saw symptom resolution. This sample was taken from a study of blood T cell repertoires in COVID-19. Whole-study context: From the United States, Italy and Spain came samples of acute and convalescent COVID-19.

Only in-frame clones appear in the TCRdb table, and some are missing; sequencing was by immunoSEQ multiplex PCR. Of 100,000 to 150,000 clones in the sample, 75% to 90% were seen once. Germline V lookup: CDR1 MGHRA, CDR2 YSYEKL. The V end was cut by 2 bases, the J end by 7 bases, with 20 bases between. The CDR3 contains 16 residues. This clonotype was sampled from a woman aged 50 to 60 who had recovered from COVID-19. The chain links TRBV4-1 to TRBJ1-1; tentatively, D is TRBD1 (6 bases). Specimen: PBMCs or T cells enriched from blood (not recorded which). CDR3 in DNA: TGCGCCAGCAGCCAATACCGGGACACCTTACCCCATGAAGCTTTCTTT. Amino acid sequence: CASSQYRDTLPHEAFF.